What follows describes a single TCR beta chain. Trimming removed 5 bases from V and 1 base from J, with 14 bases in between. This CDR3 has 15 residues. CDR1 and CDR2 from the germline V gene are SEHNR and FQNEAQ (reference sequence). Naive CD8 isolation took CD45RO-negative cells positively selected for CCR7 and excluded terminally differentiated effector memory CD45RA+ cells. The record originates from a study of shared clonotypes between healthy human individuals. Across the study: Three plates were used per donor for CD4 naive, three for CD4 memory, two for CD8 naive and one for CD8 memory.

Researchers ran the assay at a deep level. Source study methods: For the immunoSEQ data, sequences were junction-only without quality scores, so filtering differed. Some clones are missing from TCRdb's copy, which holds only in-frame ones; the method was immunoSEQ multiplex PCR. D and trimming were read from the DNA, whereas the V and J calls and clone size are those reported in that table. Seen here are about 600,000 clones, more than 95% observed once, and the top ten hold 0.3%. Sequencing used naive CD8+ T cells sorted from blood. The chain is built from TRBV7-9 and TRBJ2-5; a weak D match, TRBD1 (5 bases). This receptor was taken from a man aged 30-40 years in good health. CDR3 DNA: TGTGCCAGCAGCCAATATCAGGGCTTCCAAGAGACCCAGTACTTC. This gives the protein CASSQYQGFQETQYF.